This TCR beta chain derives from a study of T-cell memory formation after mild COVID-19 (dated by TCRdb to about 2021). Background for the entire study: Most TCR sequence clusters were specific to one of the two donors. Longitudinal TCRalpha and TCRbeta repertoire sequencing tracked T-cell clones expanding and contracting after mild COVID-19 in a couple of donors. The cohort comprised two young, previously healthy adult volunteers, one female and one male.

Ficoll-Paque density gradient centrifugation was the method used to isolate PBMCs. CDR1 and CDR2 are drawn from the germline V gene: LGHNA, YNFKEQ. The CDR3 starts with the cysteine, ends with the phenylalanine, and has 18 residues. Only the CDR3 DNA is retained, 54 bases long and in frame from the first base. V trim: 0 bases; J trim: 5 bases; unmatched bases: 7. Reads for this sample came from an Illumina NovaSeq 6000. TCRalpha and TCRbeta cDNA libraries were built by 5'RACE with constant-segment primers, adding sample barcodes and unique molecular identifiers. Trizol reagent was used to extract RNA from every sample. Libraries were amplified in two PCR steps, with a second sample barcode and Illumina TruSeq adapters added in the second step. The libraries were sequenced on an Illumina NovaSeq using 2 x 150 bp paired-end reads. As for the authors' bioinformatics: The reads were demultiplexed and collapsed into UMI-guided consensus sequences using migec v1.2.7. Using mixcr v2.1.11, the UMI consensuses were aligned to TRA and TRB V and J templates and assembled into clonotypes. A clonotype was counted as expanded or contracted only when both edgeR and NoisET called the clonotype significant, with the noise models trained on biological replicates. edgeR calls used a false discovery rate-adjusted p below 0.01 and a log2 fold-change threshold of 1. As an exploratory analysis of dynamics, max-normalized trajectories of the 1000 most abundant clonotypes were examined with PCA combined with hierarchical clustering. Each responding clone was given a CD4 or CD8 phenotype based on the CD4+ and CD8+ repertoires, which had been sequenced separately. Using fastp trimming at Q25 and MiXCR clonotype assembly, TCRdb reanalyzed the public sequencing data and kept in-frame beta chains. Rows with a matching CDR3 protein are joined into one entry that keeps the most common DNA and genes. The V and J calls were determined by TCRdb, not by the authors. This sample is represented by about 400,000 distinct CDR3 sequences; more than 15% of them were singletons. The ten largest clones capture 20% to 25% of the sample.

There are a few counts of this clonotype. This receptor's antigen is unknown. Nothing much larger sits one base from this clone, and base qualities are not available. What the study reported, not specific to this receptor: Balanced CD4/CD8 phenotypes were observed for clones contracting from day 15 to 85, whereas a bias towards CD4+ was observed for a second wave of clones expanding from day 15 to 37. Contracting CD4+ clones were located mainly in the CM and EM memory subsets, whereas CD8+ clones were found to be enriched in EMRA. Only a couple of mild cases were covered in the study, and larger cohorts including severe cases with pre-infection samples were considered necessary. Some responding clones were detected in pre-infection memory, suggesting pre-existing cross-reactive memory T cells joined the SARS-CoV-2 response. The second-wave clones that peaked on day 37 were not confirmed to be SARS-CoV-2 specific.

This TCR was recovered from a man between 18 and 29 years old who had mild COVID-19 (a few samples of this study predate the infection). The sample titles of this study are shuffled in the database, so cell type and time point are left out; the donor was told from shared clones. The chain uses TRBV4-2 and TRBJ2-3; 14 of the junction bases match TRBD2. Input material: PBMCs or a T cell subset sorted from them (not recorded which). In nucleotides, the sequence is TGTGCCAGCAGCCAAGATCCGACTAGCGGGGGGGCCGGAGATACGCAGTATTTT. This sequence encodes CASSQDPTSGGAGDTQYF.